A single sample is the source of the 18 T cell receptor beta chains below, sequenced in a study of shared clonotypes between healthy human individuals. Some clones are missing from TCRdb's copy, which holds only in-frame ones; the method was immunoSEQ multiplex PCR. This table holds approximately 320,000 clones, around two thirds found once. The sequenced sample was memory CD4+ T cells sorted from blood. Subset denoted: CD45RA-negative fraction. Receptors were obtained from a man aged 25-40 years in good health.

J is TRBJ1-5 and V is TRBV7-6; unclear D gene. Trimming left V 5 bases short and J 2 bases short, with 7 bases between. Per the germline V gene, CDR1 is SGHVS and CDR2 is FNYEAQ. The length of the CDR3 is 13 residues. The CDR3 DNA follows: TGTGCCAGCAGCGCCACAGGCAATCAGCCCCAGCATTTT. It encodes CASSATGNQPQHF. The full variable domain, rest sourced from reference TRBV7-6 and TRBJ1-5, is GAGVSQSPRYKVTKRGQDVALRCDPISGHVSLYWYRQALGQGPEFLTYFNYEAQQDKSGLPNDRFSAERPEGSISTLTIQRTEQRDSAMYRCASSATGNQPQHFGDGTRLSIL.

The genes are TRBV29-1 and TRBJ2-1, with 13 bases matching TRBD2. CDR3 size: 14 residues. CDR1 is SQVTM and CDR2 is ANQGSEA in the germline V gene. With V trimmed by 7 bases and J by 6 bases, 6 bases remained unmatched. The chain's CDR3 is CSAKLAGGPNEQFF. The CDR3 bases are TGCAGCGCCAAACTAGCGGGAGGGCCCAATGAGCAGTTCTTC.

The chain employs TRBV9 and TRBJ2-3, with D unclear. The CDR3 runs 13 residues. Looked up from germline, CDR1 is SGDLS and CDR2 is YYNGEE. Trimming stripped 3 bases from V and 5 bases from J, with 10 bases between. CDR3 in amino acids: CASSAAPLDTQYF. In nucleotides, the CDR3 is TGTGCCAGCAGCGCAGCGCCCCTAGATACGCAGTATTTT.

The chain uses TRBV7-9 and TRBJ1-5; possibly TRBD1 for D (5 bases). V was clipped by 4 bases and J by 3 bases, with 13 bases between them. In germline, CDR1 is SEHNR, CDR2 FQNEAQ (reference sequence). The CDR3 totals 15 residues. The CDR3 reads CASSSGTADNQPQHF. CDR3 coding DNA: TGTGCCAGCAGCTCCGGGACGGCCGACAATCAGCCCCAGCATTTT.

This clone has a count of ten or more. The rearrangement links TRBV5-1 to TRBJ1-1; the D gene is possibly TRBD1 (5 bases). Between the trimmed V and J ends, which lost 0 bases and 0 bases, there was a span of 6 bases. Looked up from germline, CDR1 is SGHRS and CDR2 is YFSETQ. The CDR3 contains 14 residues. The CDR3 protein is CASSLGQMNTEAFF. The CDR3 region has the DNA TGCGCCAGCAGCTTGGGACAGATGAACACTGAAGCTTTCTTT.

This rearrangement joins TRBV19 to TRBJ2-2; D not resolved. CDR3 length: 15 amino acids. The germline V gene has CDR1 LNHDA and CDR2 SQIVND (reference sequence). With 6 bases removed from V and 0 bases from J, the gap between germline ends came to 11 bases. CDR3 residues: CASRNRISNTGELFF. In DNA form, the CDR3 reads TGTGCCAGTAGAAACAGAATCTCGAACACCGGGGAGCTGTTTTTT.

The chain carries TRBV6-1 and TRBJ1-5; D gene unclear. The CDR3 is made up of 15 amino acids. Germline lookup yields CDR1 MNHNS and CDR2 SASEGT. V was clipped by 4 bases and J by 0 bases, with 10 bases between them. This CDR3 is CASSVTDYSNQPQHF. Here the CDR3 DNA reads TGTGCCAGCAGTGTTACGGACTATAGCAATCAGCCCCAGCATTTT.

The chain employs TRBV11-2 and TRBJ2-1; D not certain. Looked up from germline, CDR1 is SGHAT and CDR2 is FQNNGV. V was pared by 8 bases and J by 5 bases, with 16 bases between. The CDR3 contains 14 residues. CDR3 DNA sequence: TGTGCCAGCCTTACTAAAATAATGGACAATGAGCAGTTCTTC. Protein sequence: CASLTKIMDNEQFF. Looking up the rest from reference TRBV11-2 and TRBJ2-1 gives the full variable domain: EAGVAQSPRYKIIEKRQSVAFWCNPISGHATLYWYQQILGQGPKLLIQFQNNGVVDDSQLPKDRFSAERLKGVDSTLKIQPAKLEDSAVYLCASLTKIMDNEQFFGPGTRLTVL.

The chain links TRBV28 to TRBJ1-4; D is possibly TRBD1 (6 bases). The CDR3 extends over 15 amino acids. Germline V gene data show CDR1 as MDHEN and CDR2 as SYDVKM. Trimming took off 3 bases at V and 4 bases at J, with 12 bases between the two ends. Here the CDR3 reads CASSFIRGGNEKLFF. CDR3 in DNA: TGTGCCAGCAGTTTTATCAGGGGAGGTAATGAAAAACTGTTTTTT. Full variable domain (outside the CDR3, taken from reference TRBV28 and TRBJ1-4): DVKVTQSSRYLVKRTGEKVFLECVQDMDHENMFWYRQDPGLGLRLIYFSYDVKMKEKGDIPEGYSVSREKKERFSLILESASTNQTSMYLCASSFIRGGNEKLFFGSGTQLSVL.

The chain has TRBV6-6 and TRBJ2-2; 9 nucleotides agree with TRBD1. This CDR3 spans 15 amino acids. Trimming removed 5 bases from V and 7 bases from J; junction bases left unmatched: 8. The germline V gene encodes CDR1 MNHNY and CDR2 SVGAGI (reference sequence). In nucleotides, the CDR3 is TGTGCCAGCAGTACCCTACAGGGGGCGGGCGGGGAGCTGTTTTTT. Its protein product is CASSTLQGAGGELFF.

The chain recombines TRBV10-1 with TRBJ2-7; D is perhaps TRBD1 (7 bases). CDR3 length: 15 residues. Germline-derived CDR1 and CDR2 are WNHNN and SYGVQD (reference sequence). V dropped 3 bases and J dropped 5 bases, with 17 bases sitting between them. The CDR3 loop is CASSDPRGDSNEQYF. The CDR3 DNA reads as TGCGCCAGCAGTGACCCCAGGGGGGACAGCAACGAGCAGTACTTC.

The chain combines TRBV7-9 with TRBJ1-3; 7 nucleotides line up with TRBD1. This CDR3 contains 17 residues. The germline gives CDR1 SEHNR, CDR2 FQNEAQ (reference sequence). V dropped 0 bases and J dropped 0; count of bases not matched to a gene: 5. CDR3 sequence reads: CASSLATGATSGNTIYF. The CDR3 region has the DNA TGTGCCAGCAGCTTAGCTACAGGGGCGACCTCTGGAAACACCATATATTTT.

The chain has TRBV15 and TRBJ2-4; D gene unclear. The CDR3 contains 14 residues. V lost 5 bases, J lost 9 bases, and 17 bases lay in between. Germline V gene sequence: CDR1 LNHNV, CDR2 YYDKDF (reference sequence). The CDR3 sequence is CATSGDVGIGIQYF. The CDR3 DNA sequence: TGTGCCACCAGCGGGGATGTAGGGATAGGCATTCAGTACTTC.

The chain carries TRBV7-9 and TRBJ1-4; a possible D gene is TRBD1 (5 bases). The CDR3 is 14 amino acids. Germline CDR1 SEHNR, CDR2 FQNEAQ (reference sequence). The germline V and J ends were trimmed by 3 bases and 14 bases, with 19 bases remaining between them. This CDR3 is CASSFAGRAGMLFF. Here the CDR3 DNA reads TGTGCCAGCAGCTTCGCCGGCAGGGCCGGGATGCTGTTTTTT.

The chain is built from TRBV6-6 and TRBJ2-7, with no clear D. In germline, CDR1 is MNHNY, CDR2 SVGAGI (reference sequence). V dropped 10 bases and J dropped 4 bases, with 14 bases sitting between them. This CDR3 region has 12 residues. The CDR3 loop is CATSGQPYEQYF. In DNA form, the CDR3 reads TGTGCCACCTCTGGGCAGCCTTACGAGCAGTACTTC.

CDR3 protein: CASHSTAFDILGRTDTQYF. CDR3 sequence (DNA): TGCGCCAGCCACTCTACCGCTTTCGATATTTTGGGTCGGACAGATACGCAGTATTTT. The rearrangement uses TRBV5-1 and TRBJ2-3; D remains unclear. CDR1 and CDR2 from the germline V gene are SGHRS and YFSETQ. The CDR3 length is 19 residues. Trimming left V 7 bases short and J 3 bases short, with 30 bases between. The variable domain in full, with the rest retrieved from reference TRBV5-1 and TRBJ2-3, is KAGVTQTPRYLIKTRGQQVTLSCSPISGHRSVSWYQQTPGQGLQFLFEYFSETQRNKGNFPGRFSGRQFSNSRSEMNVSTLELGDSALYLCASHSTAFDILGRTDTQYFGPGTRLTVL.

The chain is built from TRBV7-9 and TRBJ2-2; D not resolved. Germline V gives CDR1 SEHNR, CDR2 FQNEAQ (reference sequence). Trimming pared 3 bases from V and 1 base from J, leaving 3 bases between. The CDR3 runs to 13 residues. In DNA form, the CDR3 reads TGTGCCAGCAGCTTCAAGAACACCGGGGAGCTGTTTTTT. As protein: CASSFKNTGELFF.

V usage is TRBV5-1 and J usage is TRBJ2-2; 9 nucleotides align to TRBD2. The CDR3 consists of 15 residues. Germline V gives CDR1 SGHRS, CDR2 YFSETQ. V was clipped by 1 base and J by 5 bases; unmatched bases: 3. The CDR3 protein is CASSLTSGSTGELFF. The CDR3 DNA reads TGCGCCAGCAGCTTGACTAGCGGGTCAACCGGGGAGCTGTTTTTT.